Sequencing of this T cell receptor beta chain was carried out in a study of cytotoxic CD8 clonotypes in ibrutinib-treated CLL. Turning to the study itself: Average yields of 255,043 productive templates and about 97,000 productive rearrangements characterized the samples. Whole-study results and caveats: Public clonotypes proved infrequent, and on treatment they shrank or remained steady.

Profiled with immunoSEQ multiplex PCR; TCRdb holds only in-frame clones, not every one. This table has about 140,000 clones, over 75% appearing once. V was cut by 3 bases and J by 5 bases, with 9 bases left in between. The CDR3 length is 12 residues. Germline CDR1 reads SGHRS; CDR2 reads YFSETQ. Remarks on this clone: Its antigen is not identified.

The origin of this receptor is a human donor with chronic lymphocytic leukemia. The chain has TRBV5-1 and TRBJ2-7, with a possible D match to TRBD2 (5 bases). Sample: PBMCs, taken after 36 months of ibrutinib treatment. The DNA of the CDR3 is TGCGCCAGCAGCTCTAGCTTACACGAGCAGTACTTC. Encoded protein: CASSSSLHEQYF. Full variable domain (remainder filled in from reference TRBV5-1 and TRBJ2-7): KAGVTQTPRYLIKTRGQQVTLSCSPISGHRSVSWYQQTPGQGLQFLFEYFSETQRNKGNFPGRFSGRQFSNSRSEMNVSTLELGDSALYLCASSSSLHEQYFGPGTRLTVT.